This T cell receptor beta chain stems from a study of blood T cell repertoires in COVID-19. Study information: Some COVID-19 samples were acute and others convalescent; all came from the United States, Italy and Spain. Sources were T cells, B-cell-depleted T cells, or PBMCs; the material itself was cDNA or gDNA.

This CDR3 region has 15 residues. V trimming: 5 bases; J trimming: 5 bases; junction bases outside the gene matches: 9. Looked up from germline, CDR1 is MNHEY and CDR2 is SMNVEV (reference sequence). Per the authors' pipeline: Estimated nucleated cell counts came from reference gene primer amplification. Using immunoSEQ multiplex PCR, the repertoire was profiled, and TCRdb retains in-frame clones only, with some absent. From that table come the V and J calls and clone size; the DNA was used to work out D and trimming. The table shows 350,000 to 550,000 clones, with around 89% occurring only once. The TCR originated in a woman aged 25 to 39 with acute or convalescent COVID-19. The chain is built from TRBV27 and TRBJ1-2; 9 nucleotides match TRBD1. Sequenced sample: peripheral blood. The CDR3 sequence: CASSALGQGNYGYTF. The CDR3, as DNA: TGTGCCAGCAGTGCCCTGGGACAGGGCAATTATGGCTACACCTTC.